The 28 T cell receptor beta chains below were found in one sample sequenced in a study of cytomegalovirus exposure and HLA in healthy donors. Vbeta (60) and Jbeta (13) primers were used in the PCR. Some clones are missing from TCRdb's copy, which holds only in-frame ones; the method was immunoSEQ multiplex PCR. This table has 200,000 to 250,000 clones, 65% to 75% appearing once. The sequenced material came from PBMCs. The receptor set was obtained from a woman in her 30s in good health and CMV-seronegative.

This chain links TRBV6-1 with TRBJ1-2; D gene ambiguous. V was clipped by 8 bases and J by 4 bases, with 14 bases between them. The CDR3 spans 13 residues. Germline values: CDR1 MNHNS, CDR2 SASEGT. In nucleotides, the CDR3 is TGTGCCAGCGCACCGTCCGGTGGCTATGGCTACACCTTC. Protein sequence: CASAPSGGYGYTF.

The chain joins TRBV6-5 to TRBJ1-2; unclear D gene. The CDR3 extends over 12 amino acids. Germline loops: CDR1 MNHEY, CDR2 SVGAGI. V was pared by 2 bases and J by 12 bases, with 13 bases between. The CDR3 region has the DNA TGTGCCAGCAGTTACGATAGAGGAGCTCACACCTTC. This translates into CASSYDRGAHTF.

This chain joins TRBV5-5 and TRBJ1-2; D remains ambiguous. This CDR3 region has 16 residues. Germline V gene sequence: CDR1 SGHKS, CDR2 YYEKEE (reference sequence). V gave up 0 bases and J gave up 4 bases, with 16 bases separating them. The CDR3 reads CASSLAPDTTTYGYTF. The DNA of the CDR3 is TGTGCCAGCAGCTTGGCCCCTGACACGACGACCTATGGCTACACCTTC.

V gene TRBV5-1 combines with J gene TRBJ2-3; D might be TRBD1 (6 bases). V lost 5 bases to trimming and J lost 2 bases, with 6 bases between them. The CDR3 totals 12 residues. Germline V gene sequence: CDR1 SGHRS, CDR2 YFSETQ. The CDR3 DNA is TGCGCCAGCAGGGGGGCCACAGATACGCAGTATTTT. This translates into CASRGATDTQYF.

This chain links TRBV18 with TRBJ2-7; 10 bases are a match to TRBD1. Trimming cost V 2 bases and J 1 base; bases outside gene matches: 5. This CDR3 contains 16 residues. In germline, CDR1 is KGHSH, CDR2 LQKENI. CDR3 amino acids: CASSPSGTGVSYEQYF. The CDR3 DNA sequence: TGTGCCAGCTCACCATCCGGGACAGGGGTATCCTACGAGCAGTACTTC. Full variable domain (remainder filled in from reference TRBV18 and TRBJ2-7): NAGVMQNPRHLVRRRGQEARLRCSPMKGHSHVYWYRQLPEEGLKFMVYLQKENIIDESGMPKERFSAEFPKEGPSILRIQQVVRGDSAAYFCASSPSGTGVSYEQYFGPGTRLTVT.

The CDR3 DNA sequence: TGTGCCATCTCTACCTCCGGGGAGACCCAGTACTTC. Its protein product is CAISTSGETQYF. The chain carries TRBV10-3 and TRBJ2-5, with unresolved D. Germline V gene data show CDR1 as ENHRY and CDR2 as SYGVKD. The CDR3 is made up of 12 amino acids. The V end lost 8 bases, the J end lost 5 bases, and 12 bases lay between the germline ends.

The chain is built from TRBV9 and TRBJ1-4; 8 bases agree with TRBD1. CDR1 is SGDLS, CDR2 YYNGEE, per germline. Trimming at V came to 3 bases and at J to 5 bases, leaving 0 bases not matched to a gene. The CDR3 is made up of 13 amino acids. CDR3 bases: TGTGCCAGCAGCGGGACAGGGAATGAAAAACTGTTTTTT. Translation gives CASSGTGNEKLFF.

This clone was counted between two and nine times. This chain uses TRBV5-4 with TRBJ2-7; the match to TRBD1 covers 8 bases. Germline V lookup: CDR1 SGHNT, CDR2 YYREEE (reference sequence). J was trimmed by 5 bases and V by 0 bases; bases with no gene match: 4. This CDR3 comprises 14 residues. The CDR3 is CASSLGDRSNEQYF. The CDR3 DNA is TGTGCCAGCAGCTTGGGGGACAGGTCTAACGAGCAGTACTTC.

This chain connects TRBV6-1 to TRBJ2-5; 9 bases line up with TRBD1. CDR3 length: 15 amino acids. V lost 6 bases and J lost 4; bases outside the gene matches: 9. Germline V gene lookup returns CDR1 MNHNS and CDR2 SASEGT. CDR3 nucleotides: TGTGCCAGCAGAAGACAGGGGGAAATTGGAGAGACCCAGTACTTC. Protein product: CASRRQGEIGETQYF.

V is TRBV4-1 and J is TRBJ1-6, with 7 bases identical to TRBD1. CDR1 and CDR2 (germline): MGHRA, YSYEKL. V dropped 0 bases and J dropped 10; count of bases not matched to a gene: 9. The CDR3 covers 16 residues. The CDR3 bases are TGCGCCAGCAGCCAAGAAGGGGCAGGGGGAAGCTCACCCCTCCACTTT. The encoded protein is CASSQEGAGGSSPLHF.

V and J are TRBV5-1 and TRBJ2-7; TRBD2 agrees at 9 bases. Germline trimming cut 4 bases from V and 5 bases from J; bases unmatched to any gene: 10. From germline, CDR1 is SGHRS and CDR2 YFSETQ. This CDR3 has 15 residues. CDR3 loop: CASSPTVAGVNEQYF. The CDR3, as DNA: TGCGCCAGCAGCCCTACTGTAGCGGGAGTAAACGAGCAGTACTTC.

The chain combines TRBV19 with TRBJ1-6, with a weak D call TRBD1 (6 bases). Trimming stripped 8 bases from V and 7 bases from J, with 15 bases between. The CDR3 loop spans 14 amino acids. CDR1 and CDR2 (germline): LNHDA, SQIVND (reference sequence). The CDR3 sequence is CASEPGHGNSPLHF. The DNA of the CDR3 is TGTGCCAGTGAACCGGGACACGGGAATTCACCCCTCCACTTT.

This clone occurred once. The chain is built from TRBV6-5 and TRBJ1-2; D is possibly TRBD1 (6 bases). The CDR3 has 14 residues. Germline V gene lookup returns CDR1 MNHEY and CDR2 SVGAGI. Trimming removed 0 bases at V and 4 bases at J, with 9 bases between. CDR3: CASSYSRGGYGYTF. CDR3 bases: TGTGCCAGCAGTTACTCGAGGGGGGGCTATGGCTACACCTTC.

The chain is built from TRBV4-2 and TRBJ1-4, with TRBD1 identical over 8 bases. V lost 1 base, J lost 9 bases, and 7 bases stayed unmatched. The germline CDR1 and CDR2 sequences are LGHNA and YNFKEQ. CDR3 length equals 15 residues. In DNA form, the CDR3 reads TGTGCCAGCAGCCAAGTCGTGACAGGGGTACAAAAACTGTTTTTT. Translating it yields CASSQVVTGVQKLFF.

This clone came up once. This chain connects TRBV29-1 to TRBJ1-1; 7 bases are a match to TRBD1. Germline values: CDR1 SQVTM, CDR2 ANQGSEA. The CDR3 extends over 14 amino acids. V lost 4 bases, J lost 7 bases, and 12 bases stayed unmatched. The CDR3 is CSVALQGGNDEAFF. CDR3 DNA sequence: TGCAGCGTTGCTCTCCAAGGGGGCAATGATGAAGCTTTCTTT. The full variable domain, rest sourced from reference TRBV29-1 and TRBJ1-1, is SAVISQKPSRDICQRGTSLTIQCQVDSQVTMMFWYRQQPGQSLTLIATANQGSEATYESGFVIDKFPISRPNLTFSTLTVSNMSPEDSSIYLCSVALQGGNDEAFFGQGTRLTVV.

This chain uses TRBV6-5 with TRBJ2-3; a weak D match, TRBD1 (6 bases). The CDR3 runs to 15 residues. Trimming took off 2 bases at V and 3 bases at J, with 12 bases between the two ends. Germline CDR1 MNHEY, CDR2 SVGAGI. CDR3 nucleotide sequence: TGTGCCAGCAGTTACAGAGGCAGGGGTACAGATACGCAGTATTTT. It translates to CASSYRGRGTDTQYF.

The chain is built from TRBV27 and TRBJ2-1, with D hard to call. There are 14 residues in the CDR3. The germline CDR1 and CDR2 sequences are MNHEY and SMNVEV (reference sequence). The V and J ends lost 6 bases and 5 bases respectively, with 14 bases between them. CDR3 nucleotides: TGTGCCAGCAGAGGCCAGGATACTCACAATGAGCAGTTCTTC. Protein sequence: CASRGQDTHNEQFF.

J is TRBJ2-7 and V is TRBV11-2, with D perhaps TRBD2 (6 bases). Trimming cost V 4 bases and J 2 bases, with 12 bases left between them. The CDR3 contains 14 residues. The V gene's germline CDR1 is SGHAT and CDR2 FQNNGV. CDR3 sequence: CASSSQEGAYEQYF. CDR3 nucleotide sequence: TGTGCCAGCAGCTCTCAGGAGGGAGCCTACGAGCAGTACTTC.

The chain has TRBV5-6 and TRBJ2-3; 8 nucleotides agree with TRBD1. The germline V gene encodes CDR1 SGHDT and CDR2 YYEEEE. This CDR3 has 18 amino acids. Unmatched junction bases numbered 18, after V lost 3 bases and J lost 6 bases. For the CDR3, the DNA is TGTGCCAGCAGCTCCGACGGACGAACCAGGGGGCTCTCCGATACGCAGTATTTT. Translated: CASSSDGRTRGLSDTQYF.

The chain couples TRBV7-9 to TRBJ2-5, with D possibly matching TRBD2 (6 bases). There are 13 residues in the CDR3. CDR1 is SEHNR, CDR2 FQNEAQ, per germline (reference sequence). V shed 0 bases and J shed 5 bases, with 7 bases lying between them. The CDR3 DNA follows: TGTGCCAGCAGCTTAGCCGCGGGGGAGACCCAGTACTTC. As protein: CASSLAAGETQYF.

The chain has TRBV5-8 and TRBJ2-1; 7 nucleotides line up with TRBD2. The V segment lost 6 bases and the J segment 0 bases; nucleotides outside the gene matches: 9. This CDR3 comprises 16 residues. The V gene's germline CDR1 is SGHTS and CDR2 YDEGEE. The CDR3 reads CASNIPGGSSYNEQFF. As DNA, the CDR3 is TGTGCCAGCAACATACCGGGGGGAAGCTCCTACAATGAGCAGTTCTTC.

The rearrangement uses TRBV9 and TRBJ2-5; 7 nucleotides match TRBD1. Trimming at V came to 4 bases and at J to 0 bases, leaving 9 bases not matched to a gene. This CDR3 has 16 amino acids. The germline CDR1 and CDR2 sequences are SGDLS and YYNGEE. The CDR3 region has the DNA TGTGCCAGCAGCAAGCGACAGGGCCAGTACCAAGAGACCCAGTACTTC. As protein: CASSKRQGQYQETQYF.

The table lists this clone with a few counts. The chain carries TRBV2 and TRBJ2-7; weak D call: TRBD1 (6 bases). Germline-derived CDR1 and CDR2 are SNHLY and FYNNEI. There are 15 residues in the CDR3. V lost 2 bases to trimming and J lost 7 bases, with 18 bases between them. The CDR3 here is CASSERSLGAREQYF. The CDR3 region has the DNA TGTGCCAGCAGTGAAAGGTCCTTGGGGGCCAGGGAGCAGTACTTC.

The rearrangement links TRBV7-9 to TRBJ1-2; 10 positions agree with TRBD1. After removal of 1 base from V and 4 bases from J, the junction contained 15 bases not matched to a gene. Germline-derived CDR1 and CDR2 are SEHNR and FQNEAQ (reference sequence). This CDR3 comprises 19 residues. The CDR3 nucleotides read TGTGCCAGCAGCTTAGGTACCGGGACAGGGGCCGTTACGGTCTATGGCTACACCTTC. Translating gives CASSLGTGTGAVTVYGYTF.

This clone was counted once. At the DNA level, this CDR3 is encoded by other sequences in the same sample as well. This chain uses TRBV10-1 with TRBJ2-1; no definite D call. The CDR3 sequence is 14 residues long. Germline-derived CDR1 and CDR2 are WNHNN and SYGVQD (reference sequence). Trimming took off 0 bases at V and 4 bases at J, with 7 bases between the two ends. DNA of the CDR3: TGCGCCAGCAGTGAGTCTGGCGGATACAATGAGCAGTTCTTC. Encoded protein: CASSESGGYNEQFF.

The CDR3 coding sequence is TGTGCCAGCAGTTTATCGCAGCGGGAGGTCCCTTCAGAGCAGTACTTC. This codes for CASSLSQREVPSEQYF. The chain is built from TRBV27 and TRBJ2-7; 9 nucleotides match TRBD2. V trimming: 0 bases; J trimming: 7 bases; junction bases outside the gene matches: 10. Germline CDR1 and CDR2: MNHEY and SMNVEV (reference sequence). This CDR3 region has 16 residues.

The V and J genes are TRBV6-5 and TRBJ2-5; D gene uncertain. Germline CDR1 MNHEY, CDR2 SVGAGI. The CDR3 contains 14 residues. V lost 0 bases and J lost 7, with 12 bases in between. The CDR3 protein is CASSYSGSPLTQYF. The CDR3 DNA reads TGTGCCAGCAGTTACTCGGGCAGTCCCCTGACCCAGTACTTC.

Concerning this clone: The junction departs from germline at one end; a sequencing error may be responsible. The chain links TRBV7-9 to TRBJ1-2, with TRBD1 identical over 9 bases. The germline gives CDR1 SEHNR, CDR2 FQNEAQ (reference sequence). The CDR3 consists of 13 residues. CDR3 nucleotides: TGTTCCAGCAGTTCACAGGGGGCAGATGGCTACACCTTC. Translating it yields CSSSSQGADGYTF.